Included here is one T cell receptor beta chain sequence, with context. Its antigen is currently unknown. Sample-barcoded 5' priming and a J-beta primer mix drove a second PCR of 7 to 11 cycles. Using its own MiXCR run on the 5' RACE reads, TCRdb lists one record per CDR3 protein. The sample shows about 1.6 million distinct CDR3 sequences, approximately 32% of them seen only once. This CDR3 region has 16 residues. Deletions cut 6 bases from V and 7 bases from J, with 19 bases between. Germline lookup yields CDR1 MNHEY and CDR2 SVGAGI. These data belong to a study of blood T cells in healthy people across ages. Study-wide findings and caveats: Unsorted PBMCs prevented conclusive naive versus antigen-experienced comparison. Lack of knowledge of donor CMV status possibly confounded expanded clonotype changes.

The V call is TRBV6-5, the J call TRBJ1-6; a weak D match, TRBD1 (5 bases). The specimen sequenced was blood. This TCR derives from a woman in her 30s in good health. Here the CDR3 reads CASRTRGREGNSPLHF. CDR3 DNA: TGTGCCAGCAGGACCCGAGGCAGGGAAGGCAATTCACCCCTCCACTTT.